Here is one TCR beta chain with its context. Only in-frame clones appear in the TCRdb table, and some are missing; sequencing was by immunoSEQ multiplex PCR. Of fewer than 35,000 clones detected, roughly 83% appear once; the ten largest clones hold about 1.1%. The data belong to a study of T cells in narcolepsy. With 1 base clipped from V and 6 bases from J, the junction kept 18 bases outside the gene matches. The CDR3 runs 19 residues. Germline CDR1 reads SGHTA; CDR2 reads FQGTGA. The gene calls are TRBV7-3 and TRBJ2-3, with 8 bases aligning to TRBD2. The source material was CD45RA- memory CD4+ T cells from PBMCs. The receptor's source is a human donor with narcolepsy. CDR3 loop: CASSLRGGRRGGYVDTQYF. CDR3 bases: TGTGCCAGCAGCTTAAGGGGCGGGAGGAGAGGTGGGTACGTGGATACGCAGTATTTT.